These T cell receptor beta chains were read from a single sample in a study of response to subunit inactivated influenza vaccine. MiXCR, run by TCRdb on the RT-PCR reads, gives a single entry per CDR3 protein. The profile covers about 500,000 distinct CDR3 sequences, with approximately 17% appearing a single time and 3% to 3.5% taken by the ten largest. This sample comprised CD4+ T cells sorted from PBMCs, obtained around 25 months after vaccination. All receptors come from a man between 50 and 75 years old who received an inactivated influenza vaccine. Both conserved end residues are part of each CDR3. The order of the fields is clone size, V gene, D gene, J gene, CDR3 DNA, CDR3 protein. D genes are given only for firm matches. Size is stated for part of the rows, as once, few or many counts, or as a class when the clone is expanded.

>few|TRBV10-2|TRBD2|TRBJ2-3
TGCGCCAGTAGACTAGCGGGGGGGCCAGATACGCAGTATTTT
CASRLAGGPDTQYF
>few|TRBV6-2/TRBV6-3|-|TRBJ2-3
TGTGCCAGCCGCCCCCAACCCGGAAGCACAGATACGCAGTATTTT
CASRPQPGSTDTQYF
>few|TRBV20-1|-|TRBJ2-7
TGCAGTGCTACCGCACAGCTCTACGAGCAGTACTTC
CSATAQLYEQYF
>few|TRBV7-2|-|TRBJ2-3
TGTGCCAGCAGCTCGAGCCCCGTAGGACAGTATTTT
CASSSSPVGQYF
>many|TRBV12-3/TRBV12-4|TRBD1|TRBJ1-5
TGTGCCAGCAGTGGAGGGACAGGCGGGCAGCCCCAGCATTTT
CASSGGTGGQPQHF
>many|TRBV6-6|-|TRBJ2-7
TGTGCCAGCAGCCAGGGTAACTCCTACGAGCAGTACTTC
CASSQGNSYEQYF
>-|TRBV28|TRBD2|TRBJ2-1
TGTGCCAGCAGCCGGACTAGTAGGGCTAATGAGCAGTTCTTC
CASSRTSRANEQFF
>-|TRBV4-3|-|TRBJ1-1
TGCGCCAGCAGCCAAGGAGCCCGCACTGAAGCTTTCTTT
CASSQGARTEAFF
>many|TRBV13|-|TRBJ2-7
TGTGCCAGCAGCGACGAACACGGCGAGCAGTACTTC
CASSDEHGEQYF
>few|TRBV6-1|-|TRBJ2-3
TGTGCCAGCAGTGAAAGGGGCACAAAAGATACGCAGTATTTT
CASSERGTKDTQYF
>-|TRBV7-2|TRBD2|TRBJ2-1
TGTGCCAGCAGCTCAAAGACTAGCGGGGGGGCCAATGAGCAGTTCTTC
CASSSKTSGGANEQFF
>once|TRBV14|-|TRBJ2-2
TGTGCCAGCAGCCATATTGCAGGGACCGGGGAGCTGTTTTTT
CASSHIAGTGELFF
>-|TRBV7-2|TRBD1|TRBJ1-4
TGTGCCAGCAGCTTAATGGGACAGAGTGAAAAACTGTTTTTT
CASSLMGQSEKLFF
>many|TRBV12-3/TRBV12-4|-|TRBJ2-1
TGTGCCAGCCAAACCGGGACTTCGAGCTACAATGAGCAGTTCTTC
CASQTGTSSYNEQFF
>many|TRBV12-3/TRBV12-4|TRBD1|TRBJ2-3
TGTGCCAGCAGTTCTGACAGGGGGAAGACAGATACGCAGTATTTT
CASSSDRGKTDTQYF
>few|TRBV3-1|TRBD2|TRBJ2-1
TGTGCCAGCAGCCAAGCCCCCCCCGTGGTAGCGGGGGGTGAGCAGTTCTTC
CASSQAPPVVAGGEQFF